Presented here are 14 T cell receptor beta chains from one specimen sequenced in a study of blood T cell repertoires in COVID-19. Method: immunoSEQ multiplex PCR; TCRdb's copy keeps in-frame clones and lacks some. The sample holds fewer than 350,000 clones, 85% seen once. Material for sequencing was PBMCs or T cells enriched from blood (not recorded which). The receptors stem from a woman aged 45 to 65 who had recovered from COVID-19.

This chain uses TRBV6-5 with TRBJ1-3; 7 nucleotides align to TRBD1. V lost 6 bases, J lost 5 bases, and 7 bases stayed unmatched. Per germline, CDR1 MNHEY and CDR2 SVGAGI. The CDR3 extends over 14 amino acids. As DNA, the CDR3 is TGTGCCAGCAGCGAGAGACAGGGTAGAAACACCATATATTTT. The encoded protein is CASSERQGRNTIYF.

The CDR3 region has the DNA TGTGCCAGCAGGAGGAGCGCAGAAACTAATGAAAAACTGTTTTTT. Translated: CASRRSAETNEKLFF. The chain recombines TRBV2 with TRBJ1-4, with D unclear. Deletions cut 6 bases from V and 1 base from J, with 12 bases between. This CDR3 spans 15 amino acids. Per germline, CDR1 SNHLY and CDR2 FYNNEI. The entire variable domain, with the rest obtained from reference TRBV2 and TRBJ1-4, is as follows: EPEVTQTPSHQVTQMGQEVILRCVPISNHLYFYWYRQILGQKVEFLVSFYNNEISEKSEIFDDQFSVERPDGSNFTLKIRSTKLEDSAMYFCASRRSAETNEKLFFGSGTQLSVL.

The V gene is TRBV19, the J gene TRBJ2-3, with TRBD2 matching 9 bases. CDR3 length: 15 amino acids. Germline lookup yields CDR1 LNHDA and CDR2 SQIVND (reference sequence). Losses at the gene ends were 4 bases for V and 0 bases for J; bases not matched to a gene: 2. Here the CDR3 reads CASSTTSGSTDTQYF. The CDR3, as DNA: TGTGCCAGTAGTACGACTAGCGGTAGCACAGATACGCAGTATTTT.

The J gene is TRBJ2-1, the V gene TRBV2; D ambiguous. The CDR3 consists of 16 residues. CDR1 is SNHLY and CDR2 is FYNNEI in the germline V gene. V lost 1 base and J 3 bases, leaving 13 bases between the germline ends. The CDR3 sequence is CASSEVRPGFYNEQFF. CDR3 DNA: TGTGCCAGCAGTGAAGTCCGCCCCGGTTTCTACAATGAGCAGTTCTTC.

The CDR3 nucleotides read TGTGCCAGCAGACCACAGGGGACAGATACGCAGTATTTT. Protein product: CASRPQGTDTQYF. The chain carries TRBV12-3 or TRBV12-4 and TRBJ2-3; 7 bases map to TRBD1. The CDR3 extends over 13 amino acids. V shed 6 bases, J shed 3 bases, and the junction held 3 bases outside the gene matches.

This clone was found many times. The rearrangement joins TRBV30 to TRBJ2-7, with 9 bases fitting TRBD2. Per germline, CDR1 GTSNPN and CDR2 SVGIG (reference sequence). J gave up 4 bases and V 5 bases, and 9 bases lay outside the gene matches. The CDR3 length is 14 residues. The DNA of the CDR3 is TGTGCCTGGGAGATAAGCGGGGGGACATACGAGCAGTACTTC. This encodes CAWEISGGTYEQYF. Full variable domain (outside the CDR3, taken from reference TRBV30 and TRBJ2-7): SQTIHQWPATLVQPVGSPLSLECTVEGTSNPNLYWYRQAAGRGLQLLFYSVGIGQISSEVPQNLSASRPQDRQFILSSKKLLLSDSGFYLCAWEISGGTYEQYFGPGTRLTVT.

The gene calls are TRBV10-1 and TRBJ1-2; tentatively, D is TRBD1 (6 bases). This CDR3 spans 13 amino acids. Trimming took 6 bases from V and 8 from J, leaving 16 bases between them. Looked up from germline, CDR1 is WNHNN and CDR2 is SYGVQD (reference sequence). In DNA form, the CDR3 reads TGCGCCAGCAGATCATACAGGGATGACGGCTACACCTTC. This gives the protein CASRSYRDDGYTF.

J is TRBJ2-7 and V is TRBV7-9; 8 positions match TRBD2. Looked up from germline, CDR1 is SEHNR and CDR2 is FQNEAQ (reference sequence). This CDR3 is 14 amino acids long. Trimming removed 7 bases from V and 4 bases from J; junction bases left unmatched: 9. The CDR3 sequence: CASTPGGGIYEQYF. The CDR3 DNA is TGTGCCAGCACCCCTGGCGGGGGGATTTACGAGCAGTACTTC.

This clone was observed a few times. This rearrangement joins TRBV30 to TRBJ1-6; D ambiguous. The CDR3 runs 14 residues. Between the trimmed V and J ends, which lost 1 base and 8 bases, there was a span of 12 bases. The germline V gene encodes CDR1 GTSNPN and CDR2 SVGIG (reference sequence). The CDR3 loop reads CAWSGRGSDSPLHF. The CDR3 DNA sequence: TGTGCCTGGAGTGGAAGAGGGAGCGATTCACCCCTCCACTTT.

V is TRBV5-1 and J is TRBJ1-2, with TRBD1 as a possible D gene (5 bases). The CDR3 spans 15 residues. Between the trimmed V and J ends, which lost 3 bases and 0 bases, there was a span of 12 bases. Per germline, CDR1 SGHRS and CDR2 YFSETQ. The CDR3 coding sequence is TGCGCCAGCAGCTCCAGGGATCCGCCTAACTATGGCTACACCTTC. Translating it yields CASSSRDPPNYGYTF.

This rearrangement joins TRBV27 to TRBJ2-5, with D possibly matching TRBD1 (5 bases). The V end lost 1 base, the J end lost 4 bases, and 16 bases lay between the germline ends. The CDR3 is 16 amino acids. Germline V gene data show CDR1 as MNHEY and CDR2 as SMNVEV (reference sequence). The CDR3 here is CASSLYGLTRAETQYF. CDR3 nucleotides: TGTGCCAGCAGTTTATATGGGCTAACCAGGGCAGAGACCCAGTACTTC.

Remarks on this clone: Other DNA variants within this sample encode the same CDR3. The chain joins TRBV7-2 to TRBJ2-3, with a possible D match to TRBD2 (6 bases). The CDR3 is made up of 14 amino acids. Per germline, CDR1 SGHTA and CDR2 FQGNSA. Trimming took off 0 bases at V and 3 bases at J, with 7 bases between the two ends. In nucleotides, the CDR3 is TGTGCCAGCAGCTTAGCGCGGGGTACAGATACGCAGTATTTT. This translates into CASSLARGTDTQYF.

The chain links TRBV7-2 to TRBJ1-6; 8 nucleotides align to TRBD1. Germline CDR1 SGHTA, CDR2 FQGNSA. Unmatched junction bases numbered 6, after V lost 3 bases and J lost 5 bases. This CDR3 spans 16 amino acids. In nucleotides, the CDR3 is TGTGCCAGCAGCTTCACGGGACAGGTTAATAATTCACCCCTCCACTTT. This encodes CASSFTGQVNNSPLHF.

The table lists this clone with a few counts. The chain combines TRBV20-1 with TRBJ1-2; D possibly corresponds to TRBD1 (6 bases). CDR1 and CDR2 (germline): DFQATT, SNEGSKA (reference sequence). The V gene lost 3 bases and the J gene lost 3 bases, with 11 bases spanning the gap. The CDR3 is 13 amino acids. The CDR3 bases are TGCAGTGCTAGTAACAGGGCCGACTATGGCTACACCTTC. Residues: CSASNRADYGYTF.